One and the same sample provided the 26 T cell receptor beta chains below, sequenced in a study of CD8 T cells in Susac syndrome. Random hexamers were used to reverse transcribe an amount of about 0.45 to 1 ug RNA. One entry per CDR3 protein, called by TCRdb with MiXCR from the immunoSEQ multiplex PCR reads. Among about 120,000 distinct CDR3 sequences listed, 95% to 96% were seen once. Sequencing was carried out using CD4+ T cells from PBMCs. The receptors originated from a human donor with Susac syndrome.

This clonotype is a singleton in its sample. This chain connects TRBV10-3 to TRBJ1-1; no definite D call. CDR1 and CDR2 (germline): ENHRY, SYGVKD. The CDR3 runs 12 residues. V was pared by 0 bases and J by 7 bases, with 6 bases between. CDR3 protein: CAISESTGEAFF. CDR3 in DNA: TGTGCCATCAGTGAGTCGACGGGTGAAGCTTTCTTT.

V gene TRBV29-1 combines with J gene TRBJ2-1; D ambiguous. V was trimmed by 8 bases and J by 0 bases, leaving 14 bases between them. The CDR3 has 14 residues. In germline, CDR1 is SQVTM, CDR2 ANQGSEA. The CDR3 loop reads CSSRTRLSYNEQFF. CDR3 nucleotide sequence: TGCAGCTCAAGGACCCGCCTCTCCTACAATGAGCAGTTCTTC.

This chain links TRBV6-8 with TRBJ2-5; no clear D gene. This CDR3 has 13 residues. The germline CDR1 and CDR2 sequences are MNHGY and SAAAGT. The V end lost 5 bases, the J end lost 0 bases, and 7 bases lay between the germline ends. The CDR3 here is CASSPQYQETQYF. The CDR3 nucleotides read TGTGCCAGCAGTCCCCAGTACCAAGAGACCCAGTACTTC.

The chain links TRBV28 to TRBJ1-2, with D possibly TRBD1 on 5 matching bases. V was pared by 4 bases and J by 13 bases, with 13 bases between. Germline CDR1 reads MDHEN; CDR2 reads SYDVKM. The CDR3 is made up of 11 amino acids. DNA for the CDR3: TGTGCCAGCAGTTGGAAAGGGGCAGGCACCTTC. Encoded protein: CASSWKGAGTF.

The rearrangement joins TRBV3-1 to TRBJ2-2; 12 bases match TRBD2. Germline values: CDR1 LGHDT, CDR2 YNNKEL (reference sequence). The V segment lost 4 bases and the J segment 9 bases; nucleotides outside the gene matches: 6. CDR3 length: 15 amino acids. The chain's CDR3 is CASSPSSGRGRELFF. The DNA for the CDR3 is TGTGCCAGCAGCCCCTCTAGCGGGAGGGGCAGGGAGCTGTTTTTT.

The genes are TRBV6-5 and TRBJ2-7, with 8 bases lining up with TRBD1. CDR3 size: 12 residues. Germline CDR1 and CDR2: MNHEY and SVGAGI. With 7 bases clipped from V and 6 bases from J, the junction kept 5 bases outside the gene matches. CDR3 region: CASNRQGREQYF. The CDR3 region has the DNA TGTGCCAGCAACAGACAGGGGCGCGAGCAGTACTTC.

This chain uses TRBV30 with TRBJ2-2; tentative D call: TRBD1 (6 bases). The CDR3 extends over 14 amino acids. The germline gives CDR1 GTSNPN, CDR2 SVGIG (reference sequence). The V and J ends lost 4 bases and 5 bases respectively, with 14 bases between them. The CDR3 is CAWKQGYGTGELFF. CDR3 DNA: TGTGCCTGGAAACAGGGTTATGGGACCGGGGAGCTGTTTTTT.

The J gene is TRBJ2-5, the V gene TRBV9, with 10 bases matching TRBD1. The CDR3 consists of 15 residues. V shed 0 bases, J shed 5 bases, and the junction held 4 bases outside the gene matches. CDR1 SGDLS and CDR2 YYNGEE come from the germline V gene. This CDR3 is CASSVGTGGLETQYF. CDR3 sequence (DNA): TGTGCCAGCAGCGTAGGGACAGGGGGGTTGGAGACCCAGTACTTC.

Remarks on this clonotype: At one of its ends the junction is not consistent with the germline gene, which may arise from a read error. The chain joins TRBV5-4 to TRBJ2-1; 8 nucleotides agree with TRBD1. The CDR3 spans 16 residues. The V gene's germline CDR1 is SGHNT and CDR2 YYREEE (reference sequence). CDR3 nucleotide sequence: TGTGCCAGCAGCACGGGCCCAGGGGGCTCCAACAATGAGCAGTTCTTC. Amino acid sequence: CASSTGPGGSNNEQFF.

The genes are TRBV29-1 and TRBJ1-3; D gene uncertain. Trimming shortened V by 7 bases and J by 15 bases, and 22 bases separated the two germline ends. The CDR3 is 12 amino acids. Germline CDR1 reads SQVTM; CDR2 reads ANQGSEA. Here the CDR3 DNA reads TGCAGCGCCTTCAGTTCGGGCGGGGTGAAATATTTT. Its translation is CSAFSSGGVKYF.

The chain links TRBV6-5 to TRBJ2-2, with D perhaps assigned TRBD1 or TRBD2 (5 bases each). The germline V gene encodes CDR1 MNHEY and CDR2 SVGAGI. The CDR3 length is 14 residues. Trimming removed 5 bases from V and 5 bases from J, with 12 bases in between. The CDR3 sequence is CASSGDLGTGELFF. DNA for the CDR3: TGTGCCAGCAGTGGGGACCTCGGGACCGGGGAGCTGTTTTTT.

The rearrangement links TRBV19 to TRBJ1-2, with D possibly matching TRBD1 (5 bases). Germline assignment: CDR1 LNHDA and CDR2 SQIVND (reference sequence). Between the trimmed V and J ends, which lost 4 bases and 4 bases, there was a span of 13 bases. The CDR3 spans 14 residues. CDR3 protein: CASSNWTRAYGYTF. The CDR3 nucleotides are TGTGCCAGTAGTAATTGGACACGCGCCTATGGCTACACCTTC.

This chain uses TRBV10-3 with TRBJ2-3; 7 bases match TRBD2. The CDR3 length is 13 residues. Germline assignment: CDR1 ENHRY and CDR2 SYGVKD. With V trimmed by 6 bases and J by 4 bases, 4 bases remained unmatched. The CDR3 bases are TGTGCCATCAGACCGACTAGCCCAGATACGCAGTATTTT. It is translated as CAIRPTSPDTQYF.

The V call is TRBV20-1, the J call TRBJ2-1; D may be TRBD2 (5 bases). Trimming took off 5 bases at V and 0 bases at J, with 8 bases between the two ends. The germline gives CDR1 DFQATT, CDR2 SNEGSKA (reference sequence). This CDR3 comprises 13 residues. This chain's CDR3 is CSAERSSYNEQFF. The CDR3 DNA sequence: TGCAGTGCTGAGCGGAGCTCCTACAATGAGCAGTTCTTC.

The chain has TRBV20-1 and TRBJ1-1; D gene uncertain. Germline CDR1 and CDR2: DFQATT and SNEGSKA (reference sequence). CDR3 length: 13 amino acids. V lost 2 bases and J 1 base, leaving 8 bases between the germline ends. DNA of the CDR3: TGCAGTGCTAGAAGAGTGGGGAACACTGAAGCTTTCTTT. Residues: CSARRVGNTEAFF.

V is TRBV4-1 and J is TRBJ2-3, with D possibly matching TRBD2 (5 bases). Germline lookup yields CDR1 MGHRA and CDR2 YSYEKL. The germline V and J ends were trimmed by 0 bases and 3 bases, with 13 bases remaining between them. This CDR3 contains 16 residues. The CDR3 nucleotides are TGCGCCAGCAGCCAAGAGAGCCAACAGCGGACAGATACGCAGTATTTT. Protein sequence: CASSQESQQRTDTQYF.

The chain uses TRBV3-1 and TRBJ2-1; TRBD1 agrees at 10 bases. Germline V gene lookup returns CDR1 LGHDT and CDR2 YNNKEL (reference sequence). The CDR3 totals 16 residues. The trim removed 3 bases at V and 4 bases at J, leaving 6 bases unmatched. The CDR3 nucleotides are TGTGCCAGCAGCCACAAGGACAGGGGGGTTTACAATGAGCAGTTCTTC. Protein product: CASSHKDRGVYNEQFF.

The CDR3 here is CASSLSAGLKYEQYF. In nucleotides, the CDR3 is TGTGCCAGCAGCCTCTCGGCGGGACTGAAATACGAGCAGTACTTC. The rearrangement links TRBV3-1 to TRBJ2-7, with D perhaps matching TRBD2 (6 bases). CDR1 is LGHDT, CDR2 YNNKEL, per germline (reference sequence). The CDR3 covers 15 residues. The V and J ends lost 4 bases and 4 bases respectively, with 17 bases between them.

The rearrangement joins TRBV29-1 to TRBJ2-7; 13 bases match TRBD2. The CDR3 consists of 12 residues. The germline V gene encodes CDR1 SQVTM and CDR2 ANQGSEA. After removal of 7 bases from V and 3 bases from J, the junction contained 0 bases not matched to a gene. DNA for the CDR3: TGCAGCGGGACTAGCGGGAGCTACGAGCAGTACTTC. Translated, it gives CSGTSGSYEQYF.

V usage is TRBV29-1 and J usage is TRBJ1-1, with TRBD1 matching 8 bases. The CDR3 covers 12 residues. J was trimmed by 4 bases and V by 6 bases; bases with no gene match: 4. In germline, CDR1 is SQVTM, CDR2 ANQGSEA. In DNA form, the CDR3 reads TGCAGCGTCTTCAGGGGGCGCACTGAAGCTTTCTTT. Amino acid sequence: CSVFRGRTEAFF.

The chain is built from TRBV20-1 and TRBJ2-3; 8 bases match TRBD1. The CDR3 sequence is 15 residues long. Germline V gene data show CDR1 as DFQATT and CDR2 as SNEGSKA (reference sequence). With 4 bases clipped from V and 2 bases from J, the junction kept 8 bases outside the gene matches. This chain's CDR3 is CSAKDRVLPTDTQYF. CDR3 DNA sequence: TGCAGTGCTAAGGACAGGGTCCTCCCCACAGATACGCAGTATTTT.

The chain is built from TRBV29-1 and TRBJ2-2; perhaps TRBD2 as D (5 bases). Germline values: CDR1 SQVTM, CDR2 ANQGSEA. The CDR3 totals 13 residues. The ends were cut back, 4 bases at V and 2 bases at J, with 8 bases in the middle. The CDR3 reads CSVVRGNTGELFF. CDR3 DNA sequence: TGCAGCGTTGTTCGGGGAAACACCGGGGAGCTGTTTTTT.

The genes are TRBV7-2 and TRBJ2-3; the D gene is possibly TRBD2 (5 bases). The CDR3 totals 15 residues. Trimming pared 5 bases from V and 0 bases from J, leaving 12 bases between. The germline CDR1 and CDR2 sequences are SGHTA and FQGNSA. The CDR3 reads CASSHPSLSTDTQYF. The DNA of the CDR3 is TGTGCCAGCAGCCACCCTAGCTTAAGCACAGATACGCAGTATTTT.

This rearrangement joins TRBV2 to TRBJ1-1; 7 nucleotides match TRBD1. The CDR3 spans 13 residues. The V and J ends lost 6 bases and 5 bases, in that order; junction bases with no gene match: 6. The germline CDR1 and CDR2 sequences are SNHLY and FYNNEI. The CDR3, as DNA: TGTGCCAGCAGGACACAGGGGTTAACTGAAGCTTTCTTT. It specifies CASRTQGLTEAFF.

The V call is TRBV20-1, the J call TRBJ1-4; no clear D gene. The CDR3 totals 12 residues. V was shortened by 5 bases and J by 7 bases, with 11 bases between the two germline ends. The V gene's germline CDR1 is DFQATT and CDR2 SNEGSKA (reference sequence). The CDR3 protein is CSAQRTVEKLFF. The CDR3 DNA follows: TGCAGTGCTCAAAGGACGGTTGAAAAACTGTTTTTT.

V usage is TRBV20-1 and J usage is TRBJ2-7; no clear D. CDR3 size: 14 residues. CDR1 and CDR2 (germline): DFQATT, SNEGSKA (reference sequence). Trimming removed 0 bases at V and 0 bases at J, with 9 bases between. The DNA of the CDR3 is TGCAGTGCTAGAGATATAACTGGCTCCTACGAGCAGTACTTC. Encoded protein: CSARDITGSYEQYF.